A selection of T cell receptor beta chains follows, all from one sample in a study of siplizumab effects on memory and regulatory T cells. TCRdb keeps only in-frame clones here, not all; method: immunoSEQ multiplex PCR. The sample holds about 100,000 clones, 94% seen once. The sequencing input was non-Treg CD4+ T cells sorted from blood. These receptors were taken from a human donor in good health. The CDR3 runs from the conserved cysteine through the conserved F or W. D genes are given only for firm matches. Where a row states a size, it is once, few, many or the class of an expanded clone; other rows omit it.

j_call v_call clone_size d_call cdr3_aa cdr3_nt
TRBJ1-6 TRBV5-8 - - CASSQGPPAVSPLHF TGTGCCAGCAGCCAGGGACCACCGGCGGTTTCACCCCTCCACTTT
TRBJ1-4 TRBV28 - TRBD1 CASSLQQGARRINEKLFF TGTGCCAGCAGTTTACAACAGGGGGCAAGGAGAATTAATGAAAAACTGTTTTTT
TRBJ2-1 TRBV11-1 - - CASAASLRDFLYNEQFF TGTGCCAGCGCGGCTTCCCTCCGGGACTTTCTCTACAATGAGCAGTTCTTC
TRBJ2-1 TRBV9 - TRBD2 CASRPGLEPNEQFF TGTGCCAGCAGACCGGGACTAGAGCCAAATGAGCAGTTCTTC
TRBJ1-4 TRBV28 few - CASSLGGTEGKLFF TGTGCCAGCAGTTTGGGGGGAACAGAGGGGAAACTGTTTTTT
TRBJ2-1 TRBV7-3 - - CASSLGSWDEQFF TGTGCCAGCAGCTTAGGGAGTTGGGATGAGCAGTTCTTC
TRBJ1-1 TRBV19 - - CASSISGARNTEAFF TGTGCCAGTAGTATAAGCGGGGCGCGGAACACTGAAGCTTTCTTT
TRBJ2-3 TRBV19 - TRBD2 CASSSGRAIDTQYF TGTGCCAGTAGTAGCGGGAGGGCCATAGATACGCAGTATTTT
TRBJ2-5 TRBV19 - - CASSKLEGETQYF TGTGCCAGTAGTAAGCTAGAAGGGGAGACCCAGTACTTC
TRBJ1-2 TRBV5-1 once - CASSSQQGGTTNGYTF TGCGCCAGCAGCTCCCAACAGGGTGGGACAACGAATGGCTACACCTTC
TRBJ2-7 TRBV14 - TRBD2 CASAASGTPNYEQYF TGTGCCAGCGCGGCTAGCGGGACCCCCAACTACGAGCAGTACTTC
TRBJ2-5 TRBV7-9 - TRBD2 CASSLGTSGVKETQYF TGTGCCAGCAGCTTAGGGACTAGCGGCGTAAAAGAGACCCAGTACTTC
TRBJ1-5 TRBV7-9 - TRBD1 CASSPRGGGGQPQHF TGTGCCAGCAGCCCCCGAGGGGGCGGGGGCCAGCCCCAGCATTTT
TRBJ2-1 TRBV7-9 - TRBD1 CASSEQGYEQFF TGTGCCAGCAGCGAACAGGGGTATGAGCAGTTCTTC
TRBJ2-5 TRBV7-9 - - CASSLWGEETQYF TGTGCCAGCAGCTTATGGGGCGAAGAGACCCAGTACTTC
TRBJ1-4 TRBV5-1 - TRBD1 CASSLQGALNEKLFF TGCGCCAGCAGCCTACAGGGGGCTCTTAATGAAAAACTGTTTTTT
TRBJ1-1 TRBV5-8 - TRBD1 CASSNWTGGMTEAFF TGTGCCAGCAGCAACTGGACAGGGGGCATGACTGAAGCTTTCTTT
TRBJ2-7 TRBV5-8 - TRBD2 CASSRSIAGGPYEQYF TGTGCCAGCAGCCGGAGCATAGCGGGAGGGCCCTACGAGCAGTACTTC
TRBJ2-3 TRBV14 - - CASSQEIWDTQYF TGTGCCAGCAGCCAAGAAATCTGGGATACGCAGTATTTT
TRBJ1-3 TRBV18 - - CASSPQDSSGNTIYF TGTGCCAGCTCACCACAGGACTCCTCTGGAAACACCATATATTTT
TRBJ2-1 TRBV6-6 once - CASSLGRQANEQFF TGTGCCAGCAGTCTCGGGAGACAGGCCAATGAGCAGTTCTTC
TRBJ2-5 TRBV6-1 - - CASTGTSQETQYF TGTGCCAGCACCGGGACGTCCCAAGAGACCCAGTACTTC
TRBJ1-2 TRBV9 - - CASSDGYSNGYTF TGTGCCAGCAGCGATGGCTACAGCAATGGCTACACCTTC
TRBJ1-1 TRBV5-5 - - CASSLSPGPMNTEAFF TGTGCCAGCAGCTTGTCTCCGGGGCCTATGAACACTGAAGCTTTCTTT
TRBJ2-3 TRBV29-1 - TRBD2 CSGAGLATDTQYF TGCAGCGGGGCGGGACTAGCGACAGATACGCAGTATTTT
TRBJ2-7 TRBV7-7 - - CASSSSGVSEQYF TGTGCTAGCAGCTCGTCAGGGGTAAGCGAGCAGTACTTC
TRBJ2-5 TRBV28 - TRBD2 CASIYGRIGLETQYF TGTGCCAGCATATACGGGAGGATCGGTCTGGAGACCCAGTACTTC
TRBJ2-5 TRBV15 - - CATSRASERETQYF TGTGCCACCAGCAGAGCTTCTGAAAGAGAGACCCAGTACTTC
TRBJ2-1 TRBV7-3 - - CALQITLYNEQFF TGTGCCCTGCAGATTACCCTATACAATGAGCAGTTCTTC